Below, 5 T cell receptor beta chains from the same sample are listed, as sequenced in a study of shared clonotypes between healthy human individuals. Libraries were prepared by immunoSEQ multiplex PCR; TCRdb keeps only in-frame clonotypes and omits some of them. Here the sample spans approximately 980,000 clones, approximately 80% being singletons. What was sequenced was memory CD4+ T cells sorted from blood. Subset described: CD45RA-negative fraction. These receptors all come from a man aged 18 to 30 in good health.

This clone was detected only once. This chain uses TRBV10-3 with TRBJ2-3, with 10 bases matching TRBD1. Trimming at V came to 0 bases and at J to 3 bases, leaving 6 bases not matched to a gene. The germline V gene has CDR1 ENHRY and CDR2 SYGVKD. There are 17 residues in the CDR3. CDR3 in DNA: TGTGCCATCAGTGAGTCGCAGGGACAGGGGCGGACAGATACGCAGTATTTT. As protein: CAISESQGQGRTDTQYF.

The chain has TRBV9 and TRBJ2-5; D is possibly TRBD2 (5 bases). The CDR3 is 16 residues long. Germline V gives CDR1 SGDLS, CDR2 YYNGEE. Trimming pared 3 bases from V and 5 bases from J, leaving 20 bases between. CDR3 in amino acids: CASSAEGPGNRETQYF. CDR3 nucleotide sequence: TGTGCCAGCAGCGCCGAAGGGCCGGGAAATCGGGAGACCCAGTACTTC.

The chain is built from TRBV10-1 and TRBJ2-1; D assignment may be TRBD1 or TRBD2 (5 bases each). V dropped 0 bases and J dropped 5 bases, with 11 bases sitting between them. This CDR3 is 15 amino acids long. Germline V CDR1 and CDR2: WNHNN, SYGVQD (reference sequence). Here the CDR3 reads CASSESGVGHNEQFF. As DNA, the CDR3 is TGCGCCAGCAGTGAGTCGGGGGTTGGCCACAATGAGCAGTTCTTC.

This sequence joins TRBV28 and TRBJ2-5; D perhaps matches TRBD2 (5 bases). The germline gives CDR1 MDHEN, CDR2 SYDVKM. This CDR3 has 14 amino acids. Trimming left V 5 bases short and J 1 base short, with 11 bases between. CDR3 nucleotides: TGTGCCAGCAGTGGTAGGGCGGGCCAAGAGACCCAGTACTTC. The encoded protein is CASSGRAGQETQYF. Drawing the rest from reference TRBV28 and TRBJ2-5, the complete variable domain is DVKVTQSSRYLVKRTGEKVFLECVQDMDHENMFWYRQDPGLGLRLIYFSYDVKMKEKGDIPEGYSVSREKKERFSLILESASTNQTSMYLCASSGRAGQETQYFGPGTRLLVL.

The chain recombines TRBV2 with TRBJ1-5, with no clear D. The CDR3 contains 13 residues. Germline CDR1 SNHLY, CDR2 FYNNEI. With 4 bases removed from V and 9 bases from J, the gap between germline ends came to 13 bases. The CDR3 protein is CASSVQERGPQHF. The CDR3 nucleotides read TGTGCCAGCAGTGTTCAGGAGAGAGGGCCCCAGCATTTT.